These 3 T cell receptor beta chains originate from one sample sequenced in a study of blood T cell repertoires in COVID-19 (dated by TCRdb to about 2020). Libraries came from the immunoSEQ multiplex PCR assay. Drawn from immuneACCESS, this table holds only the in-frame rearrangements with V and J called that TCRdb kept. Clones are partly lost; checked studies trace under half to an unresolved V gene and leave the rest unexplained. This sample lists about 230,000 clones; around 92% were detected once. The ten biggest clones cover 3.5% to 4% of the sample. Sequencing was done on a sample of PBMCs or T cells enriched from blood (not recorded which). The receptors here all came from a woman between 25 and 40 years old with acute COVID-19.

Here the CDR3 reads CASGWREYTEAFF. In nucleotides, the CDR3 is TGTGCCAGCGGGTGGCGGGAGTATACTGAAGCTTTCTTT. This chain connects TRBV12-3 or TRBV12-4 to TRBJ1-1; D not certain. The CDR3 sequence is 13 residues long. V lost 8 bases and J lost 5, with 15 bases in between.

The rearrangement joins TRBV27 to TRBJ1-2; 8 bases match TRBD1. Per the germline V gene, CDR1 is MNHEY and CDR2 is SMNVEV (reference sequence). This CDR3 is 15 amino acids long. V trimming: 2 bases; J trimming: 4 bases; junction bases outside the gene matches: 6. CDR3 sequence: CASSLGQGLSYGYTF. In nucleotides, the CDR3 is TGTGCCAGCAGTTTAGGACAGGGTTTGAGCTATGGCTACACCTTC.

The chain links TRBV19 to TRBJ1-5, with TRBD1 as a possible D gene (5 bases). V shed 7 bases and J shed 2 bases, with 15 bases lying between them. The CDR3 is 15 amino acids. In germline, CDR1 is LNHDA, CDR2 SQIVND (reference sequence). CDR3 region: CASKTVGQGNQPQHF. CDR3 sequence (DNA): TGTGCCAGTAAGACGGTGGGGCAGGGCAATCAGCCCCAGCATTTT.